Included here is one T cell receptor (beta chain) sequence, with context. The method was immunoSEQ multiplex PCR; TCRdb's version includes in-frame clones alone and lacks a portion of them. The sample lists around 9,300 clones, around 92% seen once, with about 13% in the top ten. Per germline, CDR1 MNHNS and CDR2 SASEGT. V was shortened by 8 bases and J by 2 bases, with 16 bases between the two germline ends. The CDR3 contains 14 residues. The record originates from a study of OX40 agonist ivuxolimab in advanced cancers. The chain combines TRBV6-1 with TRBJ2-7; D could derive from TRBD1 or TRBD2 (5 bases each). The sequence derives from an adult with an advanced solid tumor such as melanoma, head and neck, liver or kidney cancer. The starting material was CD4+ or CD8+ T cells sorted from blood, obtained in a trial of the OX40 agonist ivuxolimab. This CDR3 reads CASGGGRGTYEQYF. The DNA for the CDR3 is TGTGCCAGCGGGGGTGGAAGGGGTACCTACGAGCAGTACTTC.